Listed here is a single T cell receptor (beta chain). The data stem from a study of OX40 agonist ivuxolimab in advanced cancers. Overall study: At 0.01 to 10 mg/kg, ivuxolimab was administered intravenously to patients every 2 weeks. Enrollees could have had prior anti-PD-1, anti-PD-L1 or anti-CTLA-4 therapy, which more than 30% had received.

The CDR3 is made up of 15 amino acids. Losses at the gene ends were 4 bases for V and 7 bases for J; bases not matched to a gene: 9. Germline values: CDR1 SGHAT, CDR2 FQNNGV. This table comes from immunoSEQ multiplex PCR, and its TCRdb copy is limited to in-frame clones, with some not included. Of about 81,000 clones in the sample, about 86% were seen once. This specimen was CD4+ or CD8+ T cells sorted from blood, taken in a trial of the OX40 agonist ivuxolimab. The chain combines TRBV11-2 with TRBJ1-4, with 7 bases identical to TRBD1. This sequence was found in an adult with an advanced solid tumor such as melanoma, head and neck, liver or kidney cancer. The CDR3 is CASSSLGGASEKLFF. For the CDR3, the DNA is TGTGCCAGCAGCTCCCTAGGGGGCGCGAGTGAAAAACTGTTTTTT.